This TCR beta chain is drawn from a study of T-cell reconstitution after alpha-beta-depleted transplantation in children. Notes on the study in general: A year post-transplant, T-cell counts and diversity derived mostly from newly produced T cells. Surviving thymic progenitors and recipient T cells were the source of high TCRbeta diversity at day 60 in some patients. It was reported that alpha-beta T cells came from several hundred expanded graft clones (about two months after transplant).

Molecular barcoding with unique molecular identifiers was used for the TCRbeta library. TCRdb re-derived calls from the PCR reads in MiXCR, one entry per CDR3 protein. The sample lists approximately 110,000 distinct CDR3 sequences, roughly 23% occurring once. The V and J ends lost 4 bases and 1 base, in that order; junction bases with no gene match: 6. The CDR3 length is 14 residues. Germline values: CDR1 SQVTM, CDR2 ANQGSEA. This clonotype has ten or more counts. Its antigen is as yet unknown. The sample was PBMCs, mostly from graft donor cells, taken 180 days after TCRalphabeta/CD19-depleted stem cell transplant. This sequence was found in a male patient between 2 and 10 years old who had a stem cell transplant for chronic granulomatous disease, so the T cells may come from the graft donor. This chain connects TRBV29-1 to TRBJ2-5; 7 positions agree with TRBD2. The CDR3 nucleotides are TGCAGCGTTGTTGGGGGAGGGAGCCAAGAGACCCAGTACTTC. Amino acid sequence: CSVVGGGSQETQYF.